The 8 T cell receptor beta chains listed next were all sequenced from one sample in a study of T cells expressing NK-cell markers. TCRdb re-called the 5' RACE reads; one entry per CDR3 protein, DNA not given. Its table records under 200,000 distinct CDR3 sequences. The sample comprised blood T cells: a sorted CD56 or NKG2C T cell subset, CD4+ or CD8+ T cells, or bulk PBMC T cells (not recorded which). The receptors derive from a woman between 18 and 70 years old in good health.

The V gene is TRBV4-2, the J gene TRBJ2-5. Germline assignment: CDR1 LGHNA and CDR2 YNFKEQ. The CDR3 consists of 12 residues. CDR3 amino acids: CASSQAAETQYF.

The rearrangement joins TRBV3-1 to TRBJ1-6. The CDR3 covers 14 residues. Germline values: CDR1 LGHDT, CDR2 YNNKEL (reference sequence). CDR3 residues: CASQSRPENSPLHF.

This chain connects TRBV20-1 to TRBJ2-7; TCRdb picks TRBD2, but there is no DNA to check that call. Germline lookup yields CDR1 DFQATT and CDR2 SNEGSKA (reference sequence). There are 17 residues in the CDR3. This CDR3 is CSATTQGLAGGFYEQYF.

The chain carries TRBV2 and TRBJ2-3; TCRdb reports TRBD1, a call that lacks DNA to check it against. Germline values: CDR1 SNHLY, CDR2 FYNNEI. This CDR3 spans 13 amino acids. This chain's CDR3 is CASSKDRGDTQYF.

This chain uses TRBV21-1 with TRBJ2-1. TRBV21-1 is a pseudogene segment. This CDR3 has 15 amino acids. CDR3 amino acids: CASNADRSSYNEQFF.

The genes are TRBV5-1 and TRBJ1-3; no DNA is available, so the TRBD1 call from TCRdb remains unchecked. In germline, CDR1 is SGHRS, CDR2 YFSETQ. The CDR3 spans 16 residues. The CDR3 here is CASSFGQGDFGNTIYF.

The chain uses TRBV3-1 and TRBJ2-5; TCRdb reports TRBD1, a call that lacks DNA to check it against. There are 14 residues in the CDR3. Germline CDR1 is LGHDT and CDR2 is YNNKEL (reference sequence). The CDR3 region is CASSIGTTQETQYF.

The chain uses TRBV6-1 and TRBJ2-3; checking the TCRdb D call of TRBD1 is not possible without DNA. The germline V gene has CDR1 MNHNS and CDR2 SASEGT. This CDR3 spans 14 amino acids. CDR3 protein: CASTLRAQTDTQYF.